This T cell receptor (beta chain) is drawn from a study of shared clonotypes between healthy human individuals. Each PCR replicate from the sorted subsets contained about 200 ng DNA, which is some 32,000 T cell genomes. Using immunoSEQ multiplex PCR, the repertoire was profiled, and TCRdb retains in-frame clones only, with some absent. The sample has millions of clones, roughly 94% seen once. V shed 3 bases and J shed 6 bases, with 17 bases lying between them. The CDR3 runs 15 residues. Germline-derived CDR1 and CDR2 are SEHNR and FQNEAQ (reference sequence). This chain uses TRBV7-9 with TRBJ1-2; tentatively, D is TRBD1 (5 bases). The clonotype was recovered from a man younger than 35 in good health. Sequencing used naive CD4+ T cells sorted from blood. Indicated subset: CD45RA+ positively selected. As DNA, the CDR3 is TGTGCCAGCAGCTTCGCAGGGCATACCACGGATGGCTACACCTTC. The encoded protein is CASSFAGHTTDGYTF.